This TCR beta chain appears in the sequencing data of a study of shared clonotypes between healthy human individuals. Sequencing was performed with immunoSEQ multiplex PCR; in TCRdb, only in-frame clones are kept and a portion is missing. Among some 790,000 clones listed, roughly 72% were seen once. V was pared by 3 bases and J by 2 bases, with 12 bases of the junction left unmatched. The germline CDR1 and CDR2 sequences are KGHSH and LQKENI. CDR3 length equals 18 residues. Into CD45RA+ naive and CD45RA-negative memory subsets, the CD4+ cells were split. This clone was counted once. The source of this sequence is a woman in her 30s in good health. Sequences were obtained from memory CD4+ T cells sorted from blood. This sample's subset: CD45RA-negative fraction. This rearrangement joins TRBV18 to TRBJ2-3; 9 positions agree with TRBD2. DNA for the CDR3: TGTGCCAGCTCACCCCTTCGTTTTAGCGGGGGATCCACAGATACGCAGTATTTT. It encodes CASSPLRFSGGSTDTQYF.